This T cell receptor beta chain is drawn from a study of Ad26.COV2.S vaccination and SARS-CoV-2 variants. Whole-study context: The study gave Ad26.COV2.S intramuscularly, once or twice 56 days apart. Whole-study findings and limits: People given the vaccine had a wider spike-specific TCR breadth than placebo recipients did. Vaccine and placebo recipients had similar non-spike TCR breadth.

Treatment defined: roughly 18 received Ad26.COV2.S at low or high dose, single or two shots; 5 received placebo; per-sample allocation not given. Sample collection was performed on day 63 after the first vaccine or placebo injection. TCRdb keeps only in-frame clones here, not all; method: immunoSEQ multiplex PCR. The table records roughly 300,000 clones, about nine tenths of them present only once. With respect to this clone: The antigen is not known.

This clonotype was obtained from a person aged 18-65 years who received the Ad26.COV2.S COVID-19 vaccine or a placebo. The sequenced sample was peripheral blood, obtained in a trial of Ad26.COV2.S vaccine versus placebo.

The CDR3 sequence is CASSTRRDIQFF. For the CDR3, the DNA is TGTGCCAGTAGTACAAGGAGGGATATACAGTTCTTC. V is TRBV19 and J is TRBJ2-1, with a weak D call TRBD2 (6 bases). The CDR3 has 12 residues. The germline V gene encodes CDR1 LNHDA and CDR2 SQIVND (reference sequence). Between the trimmed V and J ends, which lost 4 bases and 13 bases, there was a span of 14 bases.